The 21 T cell receptor beta chains below come from one sample, sequenced in a study of OX40 agonist ivuxolimab in advanced cancers. Repertoires were generated with immunoSEQ multiplex PCR, while TCRdb's copy carries only in-frame clones and drops some. The data contain tens of thousands of clones, approximately 80% of them singletons. The source was CD4+ or CD8+ T cells sorted from blood, collected in a trial of the OX40 agonist ivuxolimab. These receptors all stem from an adult with an advanced solid tumor such as melanoma, head and neck, liver or kidney cancer.

The chain carries TRBV10-1 and TRBJ2-7; 9 positions match TRBD2. J gave up 3 bases and V 6 bases, and 9 bases lay outside the gene matches. This CDR3 comprises 15 residues. Germline V gene sequence: CDR1 WNHNN, CDR2 SYGVQD (reference sequence). In nucleotides, the CDR3 is TGCGCCAGCAGCCCCAGGCTAGCGGGGATCTACGAGCAGTACTTC. This codes for CASSPRLAGIYEQYF.

The CDR3 DNA sequence: TGTGCCAGCAAAAAGGGTCGGGAGACCAGATACGAGCAGTACTTC. This sequence encodes CASKKGRETRYEQYF. The V call is TRBV11-3, the J call TRBJ2-7; D might be TRBD2 (6 bases). The V and J ends lost 7 bases and 4 bases respectively, with 20 bases between them. Germline V gene sequence: CDR1 SGHNT, CDR2 YENEEA. The CDR3 sequence is 15 residues long.

This rearrangement joins TRBV9 to TRBJ2-1; D uncertain. This CDR3 is 14 amino acids long. V dropped 1 base and J dropped 10 bases, with 15 bases sitting between them. Germline V gene lookup returns CDR1 SGDLS and CDR2 YYNGEE. CDR3 sequence reads: CASSVHPVGGEQFF. Here the CDR3 DNA reads TGTGCCAGCAGCGTACATCCGGTCGGTGGAGAGCAGTTCTTC.

The chain uses TRBV15 and TRBJ1-6, with 9 positions matching TRBD1. With V trimmed by 5 bases and J by 9 bases, 8 bases remained unmatched. This CDR3 spans 15 amino acids. Germline CDR1 is LNHNV and CDR2 is YYDKDF (reference sequence). The CDR3 here is CATSDPGQGVSPLHF. DNA for the CDR3: TGTGCCACCAGCGATCCGGGACAGGGTGTTTCACCCCTCCACTTT.

This clone has just one count. J is TRBJ2-7 and V is TRBV14; D is unresolved. V was clipped by 4 bases and J by 0 bases, with 1 base between them. The CDR3 runs 11 residues. From germline, CDR1 is SGHDN and CDR2 FVKESK. The CDR3 DNA is TGTGCCAGCAGCCGCTCCTACGAGCAGTACTTC. Its protein is CASSRSYEQYF.

This chain connects TRBV27 to TRBJ1-5; D remains ambiguous. CDR1 is MNHEY and CDR2 is SMNVEV in the germline V gene (reference sequence). V was cut by 6 bases and J by 0 bases, with 9 bases left in between. This CDR3 is 14 amino acids long. CDR3 sequence: CASRSTDSNQPQHF. The CDR3 nucleotides read TGTGCCAGCAGATCCACGGATAGCAATCAGCCCCAGCATTTT.

CDR3 DNA: TGTGCCAGCAGCGCCACTAGTTCCCACGAGCAGTACTTC. Its protein product is CASSATSSHEQYF. The chain is built from TRBV11-1 and TRBJ2-7; tentatively, D is TRBD2 (5 bases). The V gene's germline CDR1 is SGHAT and CDR2 FQDESV (reference sequence). The CDR3 loop spans 13 amino acids. The V end lost 5 bases, the J end lost 5 bases, and 13 bases lay between the germline ends.

J is TRBJ2-3 and V is TRBV2; D gene uncertain. Germline V lookup: CDR1 SNHLY, CDR2 FYNNEI. The CDR3 has 12 amino acids. Between the trimmed V and J ends, which lost 2 bases and 7 bases, there was a span of 7 bases. The CDR3 region has the DNA TGTGCCAGCAGTGAAACAGCTAATACGCAGTATTTT. It codes for CASSETANTQYF.

The count of this clone is one. This chain uses TRBV5-4 with TRBJ2-5; D remains unclear. Germline CDR1 reads SGHNT; CDR2 reads YYREEE (reference sequence). The CDR3 runs to 14 residues. Deletions cut 0 bases from V and 1 base from J, with 7 bases between. The CDR3 DNA is TGTGCCAGCAGCTTGGGAGTAACCCAAGAGACCCAGTACTTC. It codes for CASSLGVTQETQYF.

The chain links TRBV5-1 to TRBJ2-3; D gene uncertain. The V gene's germline CDR1 is SGHRS and CDR2 YFSETQ. The CDR3 has 13 residues. Trimming took 4 bases from V and 1 from J, leaving 7 bases between them. The CDR3 DNA reads TGCGCCAGCAGCGGGGTGGGCACAGATACGCAGTATTTT. This sequence encodes CASSGVGTDTQYF.

The rearrangement uses TRBV5-4 and TRBJ2-1; 15 bases are shared with TRBD2. The CDR3 is made up of 17 amino acids. V was pared by 4 bases and J by 7 bases, with 9 bases of the junction left unmatched. From germline, CDR1 is SGHNT and CDR2 YYREEE (reference sequence). The CDR3 is CASSQAGLAGGVNEQFF. The CDR3 coding sequence is TGTGCCAGCAGCCAAGCGGGACTAGCGGGGGGTGTGAATGAGCAGTTCTTC.

The CDR3 bases are TGTGCCAGCAGCTTCAGGGCAGATACGCAGTATTTT. The encoded protein is CASSFRADTQYF. This chain links TRBV11-2 with TRBJ2-3; D possibly corresponds to TRBD1 (5 bases). The V end was cut by 3 bases, the J end by 4 bases, with 5 bases between. This CDR3 is 12 amino acids long. CDR1 and CDR2 (germline): SGHAT, FQNNGV.

The rearrangement links TRBV2 to TRBJ1-5; 8 positions agree with TRBD1. The CDR3 covers 17 residues. V gave up 7 bases and J gave up 2 bases; unmatched junction bases: 13. Per germline, CDR1 SNHLY and CDR2 FYNNEI. CDR3 residues: CASMLQHSGGGNQPQHF. Here the CDR3 DNA reads TGTGCCAGCATGCTACAACACTCAGGGGGCGGCAATCAGCCCCAGCATTTT.

This clone showed up just once. The chain has TRBV25-1 and TRBJ1-2; 11 bases align to TRBD1. Trimming took 3 bases from V and 8 from J; bases not matched to a gene: 5. Germline V lookup: CDR1 MGHDK, CDR2 SYGVNS. This CDR3 is built from 14 residues. The DNA for the CDR3 is TGTGCCAGCAGTGATTGGGGACAGGGGGGAGGCTACACCTTC. Amino acids: CASSDWGQGGGYTF.

This chain uses TRBV27 with TRBJ1-2; maybe TRBD1 (6 bases). CDR3 length: 13 residues. Trimming stripped 8 bases from V and 5 bases from J, with 15 bases between. Looked up from germline, CDR1 is MNHEY and CDR2 is SMNVEV (reference sequence). The CDR3 here is CASARGGAYGYTF. Written as DNA, the CDR3 is TGTGCCAGCGCTAGGGGGGGGGCATATGGCTACACCTTC.

The V call is TRBV30, the J call TRBJ2-7, with D uncertain. The CDR3 runs 15 residues. V was shortened by 3 bases and J by 3 bases, with 18 bases between the two germline ends. Germline V CDR1 and CDR2: GTSNPN, SVGIG (reference sequence). CDR3 sequence: CAWRGRGPHFYEQYF. The CDR3 nucleotides are TGTGCCTGGAGAGGACGCGGACCCCATTTCTACGAGCAGTACTTC.

This clone was seen only once. The chain is built from TRBV29-1 and TRBJ2-3; maybe TRBD2 (5 bases). Trimming shortened V by 0 bases and J by 1 base, and 5 bases separated the two germline ends. CDR3 size: 13 residues. Germline CDR1 is SQVTM and CDR2 is ANQGSEA. The CDR3 DNA reads TGCAGCGTTGAAGAGCGGGGCACAGATACGCAGTATTTT. The encoded protein is CSVEERGTDTQYF.

V is TRBV6-5 and J is TRBJ2-7; D gene uncertain. The CDR3 contains 14 residues. The germline gives CDR1 MNHEY, CDR2 SVGAGI. Between the trimmed V and J ends, which lost 4 bases and 1 base, there was a span of 11 bases. The CDR3 sequence is CASSFSQQSYEQYF. The CDR3 bases are TGTGCCAGCAGTTTTTCACAGCAATCCTACGAGCAGTACTTC.

The table lists this clone with a few counts. V is TRBV29-1 and J is TRBJ1-1, with a possible D match to TRBD1 (5 bases). Germline V CDR1 and CDR2: SQVTM, ANQGSEA. Trimming cost V 3 bases and J 10 bases, with 21 bases left between them. The CDR3 runs to 14 residues. CDR3 DNA: TGCAGCGTTGAGGGGGGGAGGGGTAAGGAGGGAGCTTTCTTT. It specifies CSVEGGRGKEGAFF.

The rearrangement links TRBV4-1 to TRBJ2-5; the D is unclear. Trimming shortened V by 1 base and J by 1 base, and 7 bases separated the two germline ends. CDR1 and CDR2 from the germline V gene are MGHRA and YSYEKL. The CDR3 sequence is 14 residues long. The CDR3 region is CASSQVGSQETQYF. The DNA for the CDR3 is TGCGCCAGCAGCCAAGTGGGCAGCCAAGAGACCCAGTACTTC.

The chain combines TRBV6-5 with TRBJ1-2; weak D call: TRBD1 (5 bases). CDR1 is MNHEY and CDR2 is SVGAGI in the germline V gene. The V gene lost 0 bases and the J gene lost 8 bases, with 13 bases spanning the gap. This CDR3 is built from 14 residues. This CDR3 is CASSYSIQGFGYTF. CDR3 DNA: TGTGCCAGCAGTTACTCGATTCAGGGTTTCGGCTACACCTTC.